The 8 T cell receptor beta chains reported below all come from one sample, sequenced in a study of T cells in narcolepsy. TCRdb keeps only in-frame clones here, not all; method: immunoSEQ multiplex PCR. The top ten clones hold under 1.3% of a sample with around 27,000 clones, roughly 82% of them seen once. Sequencing was performed on CD45RA- memory CD4+ T cells from PBMCs. The receptors originated from a human donor with narcolepsy.

The gene calls are TRBV5-1 and TRBJ1-1; no firm D call. The germline CDR1 and CDR2 sequences are SGHRS and YFSETQ. Trimming removed 0 bases at V and 1 base at J, with 4 bases between. This CDR3 spans 13 amino acids. In DNA form, the CDR3 reads TGCGCCAGCAGCTTGGTCAGGAACACTGAAGCTTTCTTT. Translated, it gives CASSLVRNTEAFF.

This sequence joins TRBV30 and TRBJ1-2; weak D call: TRBD1 (6 bases). Trimming shortened V by 2 bases and J by 5 bases, and 9 bases separated the two germline ends. CDR1 is GTSNPN and CDR2 is SVGIG in the germline V gene (reference sequence). The CDR3 totals 12 residues. CDR3 sequence (DNA): TGTGCCTGGAGTACAGGGAATTATGGCTACACCTTC. This gives the protein CAWSTGNYGYTF.

This chain uses TRBV19 with TRBJ1-1; TRBD1 might be the D (5 bases). V was clipped by 6 bases and J by 3 bases, with 11 bases between them. The CDR3 runs 13 residues. The germline gives CDR1 LNHDA, CDR2 SQIVND (reference sequence). CDR3 sequence: CASSRVRDTEAFF. The DNA of the CDR3 is TGTGCCAGTAGCAGGGTCAGGGACACTGAAGCTTTCTTT.

The rearrangement uses TRBV11-2 and TRBJ2-7; 10 bases fit TRBD1. V was pared by 6 bases and J by 7 bases, with 12 bases of the junction left unmatched. The CDR3 totals 15 residues. Germline V CDR1 and CDR2: SGHAT, FQNNGV. The chain's CDR3 is CASSPPGQGSREQYF. CDR3 nucleotide sequence: TGTGCCAGCAGTCCACCGGGACAGGGGTCTCGAGAGCAGTACTTC.

The chain carries TRBV11-2 and TRBJ1-2; no definite D call. Trimming took off 3 bases at V and 0 bases at J, with 5 bases between the two ends. From germline, CDR1 is SGHAT and CDR2 FQNNGV. The CDR3 has 13 amino acids. DNA for the CDR3: TGTGCCAGCAGCTTTGCTACTAACTATGGCTACACCTTC. Amino acid sequence: CASSFATNYGYTF. The full variable domain, with the rest looked up from reference TRBV11-2 and TRBJ1-2, is EAGVAQSPRYKIIEKRQSVAFWCNPISGHATLYWYQQILGQGPKLLIQFQNNGVVDDSQLPKDRFSAERLKGVDSTLKIQPAKLEDSAVYLCASSFATNYGYTFGSGTRLTVV.

CDR3 DNA sequence: TGTGCCAGCAGCCAAAGGCGAACGGGGGGGACAGATACGCAGTATTTT. This gives the protein CASSQRRTGGTDTQYF. V gene TRBV7-9 combines with J gene TRBJ2-3, with 8 bases fitting TRBD2. V gave up 5 bases and J gave up 3 bases; unmatched junction bases: 10. The CDR3 runs to 16 residues. Germline CDR1 reads SEHNR; CDR2 reads FQNEAQ (reference sequence).

This rearrangement joins TRBV2 to TRBJ1-2; 8 nucleotides align to TRBD1. Per germline, CDR1 SNHLY and CDR2 FYNNEI. The V segment lost 6 bases and the J segment 4 bases; nucleotides outside the gene matches: 7. The CDR3 covers 14 residues. CDR3 loop: CASRPGQGSYGYTF. CDR3 nucleotide sequence: TGTGCCAGCAGGCCTGGACAGGGTTCCTATGGCTACACCTTC.

V usage is TRBV6-5 and J usage is TRBJ2-3, with 7 bases that match TRBD1. Per the germline V gene, CDR1 is MNHEY and CDR2 is SVGAGI. The CDR3 spans 15 residues. V dropped 6 bases and J dropped 3; count of bases not matched to a gene: 9. The CDR3 here is CASRKAGGWTDTQYF. The CDR3 coding sequence is TGTGCCAGCAGGAAGGCAGGGGGTTGGACAGATACGCAGTATTTT.